This entry concerns a single T cell receptor (beta chain). These data come from a study of blood T cell repertoires in COVID-19. Looking at the study overall: The United States, Italy and Spain were the sources of the acute and convalescent COVID-19 samples.

Sequenced by immunoSEQ multiplex PCR; TCRdb stores in-frame clones only, minus some. Among roughly 130,000 clones, around 79% were seen once, and the ten largest hold approximately 5.2%. A Seattle source enrolled patients during active infection and followed them longitudinally. Germline CDR1 MNHEY, CDR2 SMNVEV (reference sequence). The CDR3 loop spans 18 amino acids. Unmatched junction bases numbered 9, after V lost 2 bases and J lost 5 bases. The sequenced sample consisted of peripheral blood. The sequence derives from a woman aged 70 to 79 with COVID-19, enrolled during active disease. The chain couples TRBV27 to TRBJ2-5; TRBD2 matches 15 bases. In DNA, the CDR3 is TGTGCCAGCAGTTTACGACGGACTAGCGGGGGGGCTGGTGAGACCCAGTACTTC. It specifies CASSLRRTSGGAGETQYF.